This T cell receptor (beta chain) derives from a study of long-term antiretroviral therapy in people with HIV. This CDR3 is built from 13 residues. Trimming shortened V by 6 bases and J by 8 bases, and 14 bases separated the two germline ends. Germline CDR1 and CDR2: MNHNS and SASEGT. Sequencing relied on immunoSEQ assay v3.0, run at survey level. Libraries were prepared by immunoSEQ multiplex PCR; TCRdb keeps only in-frame clonotypes and omits some of them. Among around 25,000 clones listed, about 86% were seen once. The sequence was collected from a man between 25 and 39 years old with HIV. This rearrangement joins TRBV6-1 to TRBJ2-1; D is possibly TRBD1 (7 bases). The sample here was unsorted PBMCs, taken around 4.5 years after starting antiretroviral therapy. CDR3 DNA: TGTGCCAGCAGCTATCCAGGGGGGCATGAGCAGTTCTTC. It yields the protein CASSYPGGHEQFF.